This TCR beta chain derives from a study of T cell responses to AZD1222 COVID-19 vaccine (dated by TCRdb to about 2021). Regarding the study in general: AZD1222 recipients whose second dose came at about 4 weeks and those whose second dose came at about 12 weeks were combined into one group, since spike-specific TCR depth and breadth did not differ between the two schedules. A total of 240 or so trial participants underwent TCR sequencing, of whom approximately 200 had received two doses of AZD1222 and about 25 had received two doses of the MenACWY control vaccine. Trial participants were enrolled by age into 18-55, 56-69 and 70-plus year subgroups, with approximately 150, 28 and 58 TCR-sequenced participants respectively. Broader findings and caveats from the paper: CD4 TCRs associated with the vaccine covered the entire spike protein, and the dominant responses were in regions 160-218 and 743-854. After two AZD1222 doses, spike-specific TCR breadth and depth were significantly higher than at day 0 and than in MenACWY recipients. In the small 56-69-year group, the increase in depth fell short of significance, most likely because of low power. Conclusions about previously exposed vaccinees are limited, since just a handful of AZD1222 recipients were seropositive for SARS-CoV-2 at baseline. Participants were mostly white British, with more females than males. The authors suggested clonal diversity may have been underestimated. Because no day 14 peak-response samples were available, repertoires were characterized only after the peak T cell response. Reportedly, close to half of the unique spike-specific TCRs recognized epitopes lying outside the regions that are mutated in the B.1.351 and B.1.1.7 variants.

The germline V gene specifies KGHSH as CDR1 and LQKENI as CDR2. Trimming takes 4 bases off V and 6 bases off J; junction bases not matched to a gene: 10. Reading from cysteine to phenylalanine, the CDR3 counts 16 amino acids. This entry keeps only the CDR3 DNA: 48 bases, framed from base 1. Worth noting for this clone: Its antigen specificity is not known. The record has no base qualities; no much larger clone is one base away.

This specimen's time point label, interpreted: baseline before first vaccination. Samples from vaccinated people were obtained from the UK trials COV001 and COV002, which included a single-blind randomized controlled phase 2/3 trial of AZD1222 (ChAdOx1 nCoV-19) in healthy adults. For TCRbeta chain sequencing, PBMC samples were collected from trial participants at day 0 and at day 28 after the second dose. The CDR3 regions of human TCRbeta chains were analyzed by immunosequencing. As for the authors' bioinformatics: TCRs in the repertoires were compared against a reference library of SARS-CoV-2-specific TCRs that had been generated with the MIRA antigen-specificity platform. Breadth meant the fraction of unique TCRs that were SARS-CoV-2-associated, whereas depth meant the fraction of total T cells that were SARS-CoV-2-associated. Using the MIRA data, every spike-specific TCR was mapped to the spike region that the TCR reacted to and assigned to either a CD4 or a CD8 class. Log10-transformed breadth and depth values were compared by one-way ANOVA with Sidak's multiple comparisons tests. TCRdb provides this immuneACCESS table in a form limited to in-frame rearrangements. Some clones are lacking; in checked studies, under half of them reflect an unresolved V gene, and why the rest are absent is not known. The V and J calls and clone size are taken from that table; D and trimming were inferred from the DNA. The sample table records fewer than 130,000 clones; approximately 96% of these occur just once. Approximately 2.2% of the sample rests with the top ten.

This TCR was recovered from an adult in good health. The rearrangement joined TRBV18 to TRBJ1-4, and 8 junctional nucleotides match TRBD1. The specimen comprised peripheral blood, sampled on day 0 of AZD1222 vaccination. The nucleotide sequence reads TGTGCCAGCTCACTTACGAGGGGACAGGTGGATGAAAAACTGTTTTTT. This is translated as CASSLTRGQVDEKLFF. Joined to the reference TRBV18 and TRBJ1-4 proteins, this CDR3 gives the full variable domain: NAGVMQNPRHLVRRRGQEARLRCSPMKGHSHVYWYRQLPEEGLKFMVYLQKENIIDESGMPKERFSAEFPKEGPSILRIQQVVRGDSAAYFCASSLTRGQVDEKLFFGSGTQLSVL.